One and the same sample provided the 13 T cell receptor beta chains below, sequenced in a study of cytomegalovirus exposure and HLA in healthy donors. This PCR relied on a set of 60 Vbeta primers and 13 Jbeta primers. The data were produced by immunoSEQ multiplex PCR, yet TCRdb's version contains in-frame clones alone and is incomplete. The top ten hold roughly 2% of the sample, which has 100,000 to 150,000 clones, around 78% seen once. Specimen: PBMCs. The source of these receptors is a man aged 50 to 60 in good health and CMV-seronegative.

This clone came up a few times. The chain links TRBV7-3 to TRBJ2-1; tentatively, D is TRBD2 (5 bases). Looked up from germline, CDR1 is SGHTA and CDR2 is FQGTGA. The length of the CDR3 is 15 residues. Trimming left V 4 bases short and J 7 bases short, with 17 bases between. The DNA of the CDR3 is TGTGCCAGCAGCTACGACGTAACTAGTAGGAATGAGCAGTTCTTC. Residues: CASSYDVTSRNEQFF.

The chain has TRBV4-1 and TRBJ2-7; the match to TRBD2 covers 10 bases. Per the germline V gene, CDR1 is MGHRA and CDR2 is YSYEKL. The CDR3 contains 18 residues. With V trimmed by 4 bases and J by 1 base, 13 bases remained unmatched. CDR3 sequence reads: CASSPRFAGTSESYEQYV. CDR3 sequence (DNA): TGCGCCAGCAGCCCTAGGTTTGCCGGGACTAGCGAATCCTACGAGCAGTACGTC.

The rearrangement links TRBV11-2 to TRBJ2-1; a possible D gene is TRBD2 (5 bases). CDR3 length: 16 residues. The V end was cut by 5 bases, the J end by 0 bases, with 14 bases between. Germline values: CDR1 SGHAT, CDR2 FQNNGV. The CDR3 DNA follows: TGTGCCAGCAGCCCCTCCAGCGGAAGCTCCTACAATGAGCAGTTCTTC. This translates into CASSPSSGSSYNEQFF.

Only a few counts were recorded for this clone. The sample carries other DNA sequences with the same CDR3. The gene calls are TRBV11-2 and TRBJ1-5, with 7 bases aligning to TRBD1. With V trimmed by 4 bases and J by 6 bases, 6 bases remained unmatched. The CDR3 contains 14 residues. Germline CDR1 reads SGHAT; CDR2 reads FQNNGV. CDR3 nucleotide sequence: TGTGCCAGCAGCTCAGACAGGGTGGGTCAGCCCCAGCATTTT. Encoded protein: CASSSDRVGQPQHF.

The chain recombines TRBV5-5 with TRBJ1-1; 8 bases align to TRBD1. V dropped 4 bases and J dropped 1; count of bases not matched to a gene: 9. The CDR3 contains 16 residues. The germline gives CDR1 SGHKS, CDR2 YYEKEE (reference sequence). The CDR3 nucleotides read TGTGCCAGCAGCCGCGACGGTGGACAGGGGAACACTGAAGCTTTCTTT. It yields the protein CASSRDGGQGNTEAFF. Full variable domain (missing parts from reference TRBV5-5 and TRBJ1-1): DAGVTQSPTHLIKTRGQQVTLRCSPISGHKSVSWYQQVLGQGPQFIFQYYEKEERGRGNFPDRFSARQFPNYSSELNVNALLLGDSALYLCASSRDGGQGNTEAFFGQGTRLTVV.

This rearrangement joins TRBV6-1 to TRBJ1-1, with 7 bases fitting TRBD1. Germline CDR1 MNHNS, CDR2 SASEGT. V trimming: 10 bases; J trimming: 3 bases; junction bases outside the gene matches: 8. The CDR3 length is 13 residues. CDR3 DNA: TGTGCCATCGAGAGACAGGGTTACACTGAAGCTTTCTTT. Protein sequence: CAIERQGYTEAFF.

V and J are TRBV15 and TRBJ2-7; TRBD2 matches at 7 bases. There are 16 residues in the CDR3. The germline CDR1 and CDR2 sequences are LNHNV and YYDKDF (reference sequence). Germline trimming cut 0 bases from V and 6 bases from J; bases unmatched to any gene: 11. CDR3 nucleotide sequence: TGTGCCACCAGCAGAGAGTCCAGCGGGGAGACAAGCGAGCAGTACGTC. Translated: CATSRESSGETSEQYV.

This chain connects TRBV29-1 to TRBJ1-3, with D perhaps TRBD1 (6 bases). Trimming removed 2 bases at V and 8 bases at J, with 16 bases between. Germline-derived CDR1 and CDR2 are SQVTM and ANQGSEA. CDR3 length equals 14 residues. CDR3 in DNA: TGCAGCGTTGAACGTCAGGGGCCGGCTGACACCATATATTTT. Protein: CSVERQGPADTIYF.

The chain joins TRBV5-1 to TRBJ2-6; D is perhaps TRBD1 (5 bases). Germline V gives CDR1 SGHRS, CDR2 YFSETQ. The CDR3 contains 16 residues. The V and J ends lost 0 bases and 0 bases respectively, with 7 bases between them. CDR3 amino acids: CASSLVGASGANVLTF. CDR3 DNA: TGCGCCAGCAGCTTGGTTGGGGCCTCTGGGGCCAACGTCCTGACTTTC.

This clone was seen just once. The rearrangement uses TRBV4-3 and TRBJ2-4; D ambiguous. V lost 0 bases and J 1 base, leaving 4 bases between the germline ends. CDR1 LGHNA and CDR2 YSLEER come from the germline V gene. This CDR3 comprises 14 residues. CDR3: CASSQDRAKNIQYF. CDR3 coding DNA: TGCGCCAGCAGCCAAGACAGGGCCAAAAACATTCAGTACTTC.

This clone has just a few counts. The chain recombines TRBV5-5 with TRBJ2-5, with D possibly TRBD1 on 7 matching bases. V gave up 2 bases and J gave up 5 bases, with 13 bases separating them. CDR3 length: 14 amino acids. Germline CDR1 and CDR2: SGHKS and YYEKEE (reference sequence). The CDR3 region is CASSFDRAGETQYF. CDR3 nucleotide sequence: TGTGCCAGCAGCTTCGACAGGGCGGGGGAGACCCAGTACTTC.

The chain employs TRBV7-2 and TRBJ2-1; the match to TRBD2 covers 12 bases. The CDR3 contains 14 residues. Germline V lookup: CDR1 SGHTA, CDR2 FQGNSA. The junction had 6 bases not matched to a gene; V was cut back by 5 bases and J by 10 bases. Written as DNA, the CDR3 is TGTGCCAGCAGCCCGTGGGGGACTAGCGGGGAGCAGTTCTTC. This gives the protein CASSPWGTSGEQFF.

The rearrangement uses TRBV21-1 and TRBJ2-5; TRBD2 was called by the table and not checked on the DNA. TRBV21-1 is an annotated pseudogene. The CDR3 length is 17 residues. CDR3 sequence reads: CASSPQHGSGVGETQYF. CDR3 bases: TGTGCCAGCAGCCCCCAACACGGGTCGGGGGTAGGAGAGACCCAGTACTTC.